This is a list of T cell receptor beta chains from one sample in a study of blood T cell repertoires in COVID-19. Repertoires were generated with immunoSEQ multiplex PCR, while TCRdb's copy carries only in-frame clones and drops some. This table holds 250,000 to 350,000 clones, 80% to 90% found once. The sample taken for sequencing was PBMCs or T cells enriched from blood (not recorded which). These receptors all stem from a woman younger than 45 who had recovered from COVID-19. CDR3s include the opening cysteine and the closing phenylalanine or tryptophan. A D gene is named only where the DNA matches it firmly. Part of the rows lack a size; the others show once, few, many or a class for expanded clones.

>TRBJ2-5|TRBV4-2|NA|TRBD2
TGTGCCAGCAGCCCAAGCCGAGCGGGGGGTATGGGGGAGACCCAGTACTTC
CASSPSRAGGMGETQYF
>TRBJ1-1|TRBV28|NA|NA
TGTGCCAGCAGAGATTCCAGGGTGGGGAACACTGAAGCTTTCTTT
CASRDSRVGNTEAFF
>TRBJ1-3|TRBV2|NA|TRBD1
TGTGCCAGCAATACCGGGACAGGGGCCTCTGGAAACACCATATATTTT
CASNTGTGASGNTIYF
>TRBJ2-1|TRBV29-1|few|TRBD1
TGCAGCGTTCAGTCGGGACAGGGGAGGGGTGAGCAGTTCTTC
CSVQSGQGRGEQFF
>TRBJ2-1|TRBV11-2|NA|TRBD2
TGTGCCAGCAGCTCCCTAGCGGGTACCTACAATGAGCAGTTCTTC
CASSSLAGTYNEQFF
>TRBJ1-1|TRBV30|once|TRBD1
TGTGCCTGGAGTGTGAGCCAGGGGGTTGGAACTTTCTTT
CAWSVSQGVGTFF
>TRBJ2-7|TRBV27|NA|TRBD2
TGTGCCAGCAGGCCCCGACTCAGCGGGATTCCCTACGAGCAGTACTTC
CASRPRLSGIPYEQYF
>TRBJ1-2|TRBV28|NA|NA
TGTGCCAGCAGTTCAAGCATAAACAGGGTCGGCTACACCTTC
CASSSSINRVGYTF
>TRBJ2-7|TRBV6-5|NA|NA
TGTGCCAGCAGTTACTCGGCCACTGGGGGGATAGAGTACTTC
CASSYSATGGIEYF
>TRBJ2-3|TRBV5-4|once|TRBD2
TGTGCCAGCAGCGTGGGACTAGGCTTCACAGATACGCAGTATTTT
CASSVGLGFTDTQYF
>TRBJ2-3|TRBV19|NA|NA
TGTGCCAGTAGTATAGATGTACAGGGGGGGGTAACTAGCACAGATACGCAGTATTTT
CASSIDVQGGVTSTDTQYF
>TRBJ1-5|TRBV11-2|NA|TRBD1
TGTGCCAGCAGCACTATCAACAGGGAACAGGGGGATAGCAATCAGCCCCAGCATTTT
CASSTINREQGDSNQPQHF
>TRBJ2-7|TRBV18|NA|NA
TGTGCCAGCTCACCAGCGGGTTTCTCCTACGAGCAGTACTTC
CASSPAGFSYEQYF
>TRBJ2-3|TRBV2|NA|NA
TGTGCCAGCAAAACCGGGACTGGCTTGGGAGATACGCAGTATTTT
CASKTGTGLGDTQYF
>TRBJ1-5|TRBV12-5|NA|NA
TGTGCTAGTGCCTATAGCAATCAGCCCCAGCATTTT
CASAYSNQPQHF
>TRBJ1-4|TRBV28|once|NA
TGTGCCAGCAGCACGAAGACAGCGATTAATGAAAAACTGTTTTTT
CASSTKTAINEKLFF
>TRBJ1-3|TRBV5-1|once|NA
TGCGCCAGCAGCTTGGAGGCGGGGAGAGGAAACACCATATATTTT
CASSLEAGRGNTIYF
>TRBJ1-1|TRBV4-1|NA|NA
TGCGCCAGCAGCCCCTCAACACTGAACACTGAAGCTTTCTTT
CASSPSTLNTEAFF
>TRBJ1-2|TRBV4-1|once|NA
TGCGCCAGCAGCCAAGCTGGCAGTACAAAGGGCTACACCTTC
CASSQAGSTKGYTF
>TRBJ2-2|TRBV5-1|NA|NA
TGCGCCAGCAGCTTGGCCAGGGGCGCAGCCGGGGAGCTGTTTTTT
CASSLARGAAGELFF
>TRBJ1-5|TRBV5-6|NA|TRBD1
TGTGCCAGCCACAGGGGATATCAGCCCCAGCATTTT
CASHRGYQPQHF
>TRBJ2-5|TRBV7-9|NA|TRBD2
TGTGCCAGCAGCTTAGGACTAGCGGGGCAAGAGACCCAGTACTTC
CASSLGLAGQETQYF
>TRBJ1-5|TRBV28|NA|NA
TGTGCCAGCAGTTTATCCGGGTTACAGCCCCAGCATTTT
CASSLSGLQPQHF
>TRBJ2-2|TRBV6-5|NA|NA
TGTGCCAGCAGAAATCAGGGGCCCGGGGAGCTGTTTTTT
CASRNQGPGELFF
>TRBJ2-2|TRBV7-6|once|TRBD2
TGTGCCAGCAGCCAACAAGGACTAGCGGGAGTCTTTGGCACCGGGGAGCTGTTTTTT
CASSQQGLAGVFGTGELFF
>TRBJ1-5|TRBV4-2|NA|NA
TGTGCCAGCAGCCACCACGGACAGAAGGATCAGCCCCAGCATTTT
CASSHHGQKDQPQHF
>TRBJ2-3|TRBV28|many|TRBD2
TGTGCCAGCAGTTTCGCGTTAGCGGGAGATACGCAGTATTTT
CASSFALAGDTQYF
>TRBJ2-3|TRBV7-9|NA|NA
TGTGCCAGCAGCTTTGGCTTCGAGGGATTCACAGATACGCAGTATTTT
CASSFGFEGFTDTQYF
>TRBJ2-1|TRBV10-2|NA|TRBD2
TGCGCCGAACGAGGGGATCGAGCGGGAGGGCATTACAATGAGCAGTTCTTC
CAERGDRAGGHYNEQFF
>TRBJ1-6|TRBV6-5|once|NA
TGTGCCAGCAGTTCCCGGGAAGAATCACCCCTCCACTTT
CASSSREESPLHF
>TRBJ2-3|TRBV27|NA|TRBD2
TGTGCCAGCAGCTCCGGGGGGGCCCGTTATACGCAGTATTTT
CASSSGGARYTQYF
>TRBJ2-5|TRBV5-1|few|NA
TGCGCCAGCAGATACCGGACAGAAGAGACCCAGTACTTC
CASRYRTEETQYF
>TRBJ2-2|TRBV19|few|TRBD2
TGTGCCAGCCGTCTAGCGGGGGTTAACACCGGGGAGCTGTTTTTT
CASRLAGVNTGELFF
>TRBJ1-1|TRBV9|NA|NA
TGTGCCAGCAGCGCCCAGACAGGTAAAATGAACACTGAAGCTTTCTTT
CASSAQTGKMNTEAFF
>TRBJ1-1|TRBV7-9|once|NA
TGTGCCAGCAGCGGGGGCTCGAACACTGAAGCTTTCTTT
CASSGGSNTEAFF
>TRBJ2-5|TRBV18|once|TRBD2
TGTGCCAGCTCAACTCCACGACTAGCGGGACCTCGTTTAGGGCAAGAGACCCAGTACTTC
CASSTPRLAGPRLGQETQYF
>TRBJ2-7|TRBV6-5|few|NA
TGTGCCAGTACTAACGCATCCCCCTACGAGCAGTACTTC
CASTNASPYEQYF
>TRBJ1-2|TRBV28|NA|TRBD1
TGTGCCAGCAGTTTTTTAGAGACAGGGAATGGCTACACCTTC
CASSFLETGNGYTF
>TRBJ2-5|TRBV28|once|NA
TGTGCCAGCAGAAGAGACAGGGGAGGGGCGGAAGAGACCCAGTACTTC
CASRRDRGGAEETQYF
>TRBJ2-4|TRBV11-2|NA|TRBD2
TGTGCCAGCAGCTCCTTAGCGGGAGAGAACAAAAACATTCAGTACTTC
CASSSLAGENKNIQYF
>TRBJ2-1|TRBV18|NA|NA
TGTGCCAGCTCACCCAATCGGGATGAGCAGTTCTTC
CASSPNRDEQFF
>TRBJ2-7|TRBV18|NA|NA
TGTGCCAGCTCACCCGCGGGACAGAGCTACGAGCAGTACTTC
CASSPAGQSYEQYF
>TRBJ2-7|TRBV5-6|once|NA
TGTGCCAGCGGAGCTGCCGGGAGCTCCTACGAGCAGTACTTC
CASGAAGSSYEQYF
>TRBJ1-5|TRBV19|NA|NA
TGTGCCAGTAGTATAGACGGGGGGCCGAGGGGGATCGGGCCCCAGCATTTT
CASSIDGGPRGIGPQHF
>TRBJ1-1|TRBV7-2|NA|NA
TGTGCCAGCAGCTTAGATGGCAGGGGCCTGAACACTGAAGCTTTCTTT
CASSLDGRGLNTEAFF
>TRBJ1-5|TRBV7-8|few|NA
TGTGCCAGCACCTCAGGGATCAGCAATCAGCCCCAGCATTTT
CASTSGISNQPQHF
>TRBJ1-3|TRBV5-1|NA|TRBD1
TGCGCCAGCAGCTTGCAGGGGGCGGATGGAAACACCATATATTTT
CASSLQGADGNTIYF
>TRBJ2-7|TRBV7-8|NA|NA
TGTGCCAGCAGCTTAGGTGAAACCGGCTACGAGCAGTACTTC
CASSLGETGYEQYF
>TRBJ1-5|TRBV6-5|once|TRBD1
TGTGCCAGCAGTCCCCTAGGAGGGGGCGGTCAGCCCCAGCATTTT
CASSPLGGGGQPQHF
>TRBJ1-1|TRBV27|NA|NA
TGTGCCAGCAGTGGGCCCAGGAACACTGAAGCTTTCTTT
CASSGPRNTEAFF
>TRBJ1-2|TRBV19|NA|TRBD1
TGTGCCAGTAGAGGACACAGGGGACCAAACTATGGCTACACCTTC
CASRGHRGPNYGYTF
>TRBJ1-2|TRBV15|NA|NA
TGTGCCACCAGCCGGGGCGGGGGCGACTATGGCTACACCTTC
CATSRGGGDYGYTF
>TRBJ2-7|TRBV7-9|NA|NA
TGTGCCAGCAGCCCCCGGGTGGCGAGCTCCTACGAGCAGTACTTC
CASSPRVASSYEQYF
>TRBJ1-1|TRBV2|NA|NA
TGTGCCAGCAGTGTCCGAGGATTGTACACTGAAGCTTTCTTT
CASSVRGLYTEAFF
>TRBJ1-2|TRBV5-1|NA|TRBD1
TGCGCCAGCAGCACCAGGACAGGGCCCAGTCTCGTCTCTAACTATGGCTACACCTTC
CASSTRTGPSLVSNYGYTF